The clone carrying this T cell receptor beta chain was seen only a few times. This sample is drawn from a study of molecular identifiers for immune sequencing clone quantification. Overall study context: Four of five splits of RNA from around 18,000 or 91,000 naive CD8 cells were sequenced in replicates.

With 6 bases removed from V and 3 bases from J, the gap between germline ends came to 15 bases. CDR1 and CDR2 (germline): MNHNY, SVGAGI (reference sequence). The CDR3 sequence is 14 residues long. TCRdb reprocessed the PCR reads via MiXCR and lists one record per CDR3 protein. The data show a few hundred thousand distinct CDR3 sequences, roughly a quarter seen once. V and J are TRBV6-6 and TRBJ2-7; weak D call: TRBD1 (5 bases). The specimen sequenced was naive CD8+ T cells from blood, with Jurkat cell RNA spiked in. Stated subset: FACS-sorted CD8+CD4-CCR7+CD45RA+ naive T cells. The receptor was derived from a human donor in good health. Some libraries in this study had Jurkat cell RNA spiked in. CDR3 amino acids: CASSRVGADYEQYF. CDR3 coding DNA: TGTGCCAGCAGCAGGGTGGGTGCGGACTACGAGCAGTACTTC.